These 17 T cell receptor beta chains were all obtained from the same sample, sequenced in a study of blood T cell repertoires in COVID-19. The repertoire was sequenced with immunoSEQ multiplex PCR; TCRdb's copy has only in-frame clones and lacks some. This table has roughly 180,000 clones, approximately 78% appearing once. The sample was peripheral blood. These receptor sequences come from a woman of 80 years or more with COVID-19, enrolled during active disease.

This clone was found a few times. The chain couples TRBV19 to TRBJ1-2; tentatively, D is TRBD1 (6 bases). V was clipped by 5 bases and J by 0 bases, with 10 bases between them. The CDR3 is 14 residues long. CDR1 and CDR2 (germline): LNHDA, SQIVND (reference sequence). The CDR3 loop is CASSPGQTNYGYTF. DNA for the CDR3: TGTGCCAGTAGTCCCGGACAGACTAACTATGGCTACACCTTC.

The chain employs TRBV6-6 and TRBJ2-7; tentative D call: TRBD2 (7 bases). CDR1 is MNHNY, CDR2 SVGAGI, per germline (reference sequence). The CDR3 contains 15 residues. Trimming took 7 bases from V and 2 from J, leaving 18 bases between them. The CDR3: CASTRGADFTYEQYF. The CDR3 DNA follows: TGTGCCAGCACCCGGGGGGCAGACTTTACCTACGAGCAGTACTTC.

V is TRBV19 and J is TRBJ1-1; 7 bases are shared with TRBD1. CDR3 length: 16 amino acids. V was clipped by 6 bases and J by 0 bases; unmatched bases: 10. In germline, CDR1 is LNHDA, CDR2 SQIVND (reference sequence). CDR3 in DNA: TGTGCCAGTAGAGTTCTTTACAGGGGCATGAACACTGAAGCTTTCTTT. Translated: CASRVLYRGMNTEAFF.

This chain joins TRBV29-1 and TRBJ2-1, with 7 bases fitting TRBD1. J was trimmed by 1 base and V by 6 bases; bases with no gene match: 9. The CDR3 extends over 15 amino acids. CDR1 is SQVTM and CDR2 is ANQGSEA in the germline V gene. As DNA, the CDR3 is TGCAGCGTGAACGGACAGGCACGGTCCTACAATGAGCAGTTCTTC. It specifies CSVNGQARSYNEQFF.

The chain carries TRBV18 and TRBJ1-1, with D tentatively TRBD1 (5 bases). Germline values: CDR1 KGHSH, CDR2 LQKENI. Between the trimmed V and J ends, which lost 3 bases and 6 bases, there was a span of 14 bases. CDR3 length: 14 amino acids. CDR3 in amino acids: CASSPGGVGPEAFF. The CDR3 coding sequence is TGTGCCAGCTCACCCGGGGGGGTAGGTCCTGAAGCTTTCTTT.

The genes are TRBV5-5 and TRBJ1-2; TRBD1 matches at 9 bases. This CDR3 is 16 amino acids long. The ends lost 4 bases at V and 4 bases at J; junction bases unmatched: 11. Per germline, CDR1 SGHKS and CDR2 YYEKEE (reference sequence). The CDR3 sequence is CASSGGTGSPAYGYTF. DNA for the CDR3: TGTGCCAGCAGCGGCGGGACAGGGAGTCCCGCCTATGGCTACACCTTC.

This clone was counted a single time. This rearrangement joins TRBV5-1 to TRBJ2-3; D perhaps matches TRBD1 (5 bases). The germline V and J ends were trimmed by 0 bases and 1 base, with 9 bases remaining between them. Germline values: CDR1 SGHRS, CDR2 YFSETQ. This CDR3 is 15 amino acids long. The CDR3 loop reads CASSLAKGGTDTQYF. The CDR3 DNA follows: TGCGCCAGCAGCTTGGCCAAAGGGGGCACAGATACGCAGTATTTT. The variable domain in full, with the rest retrieved from reference TRBV5-1 and TRBJ2-3, is KAGVTQTPRYLIKTRGQQVTLSCSPISGHRSVSWYQQTPGQGLQFLFEYFSETQRNKGNFPGRFSGRQFSNSRSEMNVSTLELGDSALYLCASSLAKGGTDTQYFGPGTRLTVL.

CDR3 in amino acids: CASTMTGGYGYTF. The CDR3 DNA sequence: TGTGCCAGTACCATGACAGGGGGCTATGGCTACACCTTC. This chain joins TRBV19 and TRBJ1-2; 9 positions agree with TRBD1. Germline assignment: CDR1 LNHDA and CDR2 SQIVND (reference sequence). The trim removed 7 bases at V and 4 bases at J, leaving 4 bases unmatched. This CDR3 is built from 13 residues.

This clone was seen just once. V gene TRBV19 combines with J gene TRBJ1-2, with 7 bases that match TRBD1. Germline CDR1 LNHDA, CDR2 SQIVND (reference sequence). J was trimmed by 2 bases and V by 4 bases; bases with no gene match: 13. CDR3 length: 17 residues. CDR3 sequence (DNA): TGTGCCAGTAGTAGCCAGGGGACAGTCTTATTCAACTATGGCTACACCTTC. This codes for CASSSQGTVLFNYGYTF.

V gene TRBV14 combines with J gene TRBJ1-2; unclear D gene. The CDR3 totals 14 residues. The V gene's germline CDR1 is SGHDN and CDR2 FVKESK. Deletions cut 4 bases from V and 4 bases from J, with 13 bases between. The CDR3 spells CASSPYNSPYGYTF. The CDR3 bases are TGTGCCAGCAGCCCTTACAACAGTCCCTATGGCTACACCTTC.

The rearrangement links TRBV5-4 to TRBJ2-1, with D possibly matching TRBD2 (5 bases). The CDR3 spans 14 residues. Germline CDR1 and CDR2: SGHNT and YYREEE (reference sequence). The V gene lost 4 bases and the J gene lost 3 bases, with 11 bases spanning the gap. For the CDR3, the DNA is TGTGCCAGCAGCCCCACGAGGGTCTACAATGAGCAGTTCTTC. It specifies CASSPTRVYNEQFF.

The chain joins TRBV10-3 to TRBJ2-5; D uncertain. The CDR3 totals 14 residues. The germline V gene has CDR1 ENHRY and CDR2 SYGVKD. V lost 6 bases and J 1 base, leaving 12 bases between the germline ends. CDR3 sequence (DNA): TGTGCCATCAGACCCACAGAGAGCCAAGAGACCCAGTACTTC. Protein product: CAIRPTESQETQYF.

The genes are TRBV2 and TRBJ1-5; TRBD1 aligns across 7 bases. CDR3 length: 15 residues. Germline V gene lookup returns CDR1 SNHLY and CDR2 FYNNEI. The V segment lost 7 bases and the J segment 2 bases; nucleotides outside the gene matches: 8. The CDR3 nucleotides are TGTGCCAGCACCGAGACAGGGCTGGGCAATCAGCCCCAGCATTTT. This codes for CASTETGLGNQPQHF. Full variable domain (rest looked up from reference TRBV2 and TRBJ1-5): EPEVTQTPSHQVTQMGQEVILRCVPISNHLYFYWYRQILGQKVEFLVSFYNNEISEKSEIFDDQFSVERPDGSNFTLKIRSTKLEDSAMYFCASTETGLGNQPQHFGDGTRLSIL.

Only a few counts were recorded for this clone. The V and J genes are TRBV14 and TRBJ1-1; 7 nucleotides agree with TRBD1. Germline-derived CDR1 and CDR2 are SGHDN and FVKESK. This CDR3 has 14 amino acids. The V gene end was trimmed by 6 bases and the J gene end by 3 bases; junction bases not matched to a gene: 7. CDR3 sequence reads: CASRADREDTEAFF. CDR3 nucleotide sequence: TGTGCCAGCAGAGCTGACAGGGAGGACACTGAAGCTTTCTTT.

The chain uses TRBV4-2 and TRBJ2-7, with 9 bases fitting TRBD2. This CDR3 spans 14 amino acids. The V segment lost 4 bases and the J segment 6 bases; nucleotides outside the gene matches: 7. Looked up from germline, CDR1 is LGHNA and CDR2 is YNFKEQ. The DNA of the CDR3 is TGTGCCAGCAGCCTACCGGGACTAGCAGCCGAGCAGTACTTC. Protein product: CASSLPGLAAEQYF.

This clone was seen just once. The gene calls are TRBV3-1 (or the pseudogene TRBV3-2) and TRBJ1-1; 11 bases agree with TRBD1. Germline V CDR1 and CDR2: LGHDT, YNNKEL (reference sequence). This CDR3 has 15 residues. The V gene end was trimmed by 5 bases and the J gene end by 6 bases; junction bases not matched to a gene: 8. The CDR3: CASSTWTGGNAEAFF. The CDR3 region has the DNA TGTGCCAGCAGCACCTGGACAGGGGGCAACGCTGAAGCTTTCTTT.

This chain uses TRBV11-2 with TRBJ2-5, with D possibly being TRBD1 (6 bases). Germline V gives CDR1 SGHAT, CDR2 FQNNGV. The length of the CDR3 is 16 residues. V lost 4 bases and J 0 bases, leaving 15 bases between the germline ends. CDR3 region: CASSSGQLLYQETQYF. As DNA, the CDR3 is TGTGCCAGCAGCTCCGGACAGCTCCTGTACCAAGAGACCCAGTACTTC.